A selection of T cell receptor beta chains follows, all from one sample in a study of T cell responses to AZD1222 COVID-19 vaccine. Method: immunoSEQ multiplex PCR; TCRdb's copy keeps in-frame clones and lacks some. Here the sample spans more than 140,000 clones, approximately 95% being singletons. The sequenced sample was peripheral blood, obtained on day 0 of MenACWY control vaccination. The receptors here all came from an adult in good health. CDR3s include the opening cysteine and the closing phenylalanine or tryptophan. Fields, in order: V gene, clone size, J gene, D gene, CDR3 DNA, CDR3 protein. The D gene is left open where the match is weak. Size values are once, few and many counts, or a class for expanded clones, and some rows have none.

TRBV4-2	-	TRBJ2-3	-	TGTGCCAGCGCCGGGACGGGGCAGCGCACAGATACGCAGTATTTT	CASAGTGQRTDTQYF
TRBV7-2	-	TRBJ1-1	-	TGTGCCAGCAGCTTAGGGGGCAAGCGAGGGACTGAAGCTTTCTTT	CASSLGGKRGTEAFF
TRBV30	few	TRBJ1-5	TRBD1	TGTGCCTGGAGCGGACAGGGCGGTCAGCCCCAGCATTTT	CAWSGQGGQPQHF
TRBV6-5	once	TRBJ1-5	-	TGTGCCAGCAGTCGGTTGACAGGAGCCCTGCATTTT	CASSRLTGALHF
TRBV9	-	TRBJ2-2	TRBD1	TGTGCCAGCCAGACAGGGGGCAACACCGGGGAGCTGTTTTTT	CASQTGGNTGELFF
TRBV19	-	TRBJ1-1	-	TGTGCCAGTAGGGGCAATTCTGGAGCTTTCTTT	CASRGNSGAFF
TRBV25-1	-	TRBJ2-1	TRBD2	TGTGCCAGCGGGCGGGGGGCTTGGGACAATGAGCAGTTCTTC	CASGRGAWDNEQFF
TRBV20-1	-	TRBJ1-1	-	TGCAGTGCTAGTTGGGGCAGGTACACTGAAGCTTTCTTT	CSASWGRYTEAFF
TRBV28	once	TRBJ1-6	-	TGTGCAATCACGGGATCTACCTATAATTCACCCCTCCACTTT	CAITGSTYNSPLHF
TRBV27	once	TRBJ2-7	-	TGTGCCAGCAGTTTACGGGGACTCGGCCCCTACGAGCAGTACTTC	CASSLRGLGPYEQYF
TRBV6-1	few	TRBJ1-1	-	TGTGCCAGCAGTGATGCATCTGGGTACATGGAAGCTTTCTTT	CASSDASGYMEAFF
TRBV3-1/TRBV3-2	-	TRBJ1-4	-	TGTGCCAGCAGCCAAGGCCCCAATGAAAAACTGTTTTTT	CASSQGPNEKLFF
TRBV18	-	TRBJ1-3	-	TGTGCCAGCTCACCATTGGAGGGCGGCTCGGGCTCTGGAAACACCATATATTTT	CASSPLEGGSGSGNTIYF
TRBV24-1	-	TRBJ2-6	TRBD2	TGTGCCACCAGTGATTGGACTAGCGGGAGTACCTCTGGGGCCAACGTCCTGACTTTC	CATSDWTSGSTSGANVLTF
TRBV9	-	TRBJ1-6	-	TGTGCCAGCAGCGTAGCCGGGACGGTCGATAATTCACCCCTCCACTTT	CASSVAGTVDNSPLHF
TRBV2	-	TRBJ2-7	TRBD2	TGTGCCAGCAGTGAATGGGGACTAGAATCGGGCGAGCAGTACTTC	CASSEWGLESGEQYF
TRBV5-1	once	TRBJ1-2	TRBD1	TGCGCCAGCAGCCCAGGACAGGGTGGCTATGGCTACACCTTC	CASSPGQGGYGYTF
TRBV28	-	TRBJ2-7	-	TGTGCCAGCAGTTTAGGACCCCGCGGGCGCGAGCAGTACTTC	CASSLGPRGREQYF
TRBV7-3	-	TRBJ2-7	TRBD1	TGTGCCAGCAGCTCCGGACAGGGGGCGTCCTACGAGCAGTACTTC	CASSSGQGASYEQYF
TRBV7-2	-	TRBJ1-1	-	TGTGCCAGCAGCCCTTCCCGGGGTGTCTACACTGAAGCTTTCTTT	CASSPSRGVYTEAFF
TRBV5-1	-	TRBJ1-1	-	TGCGCCAGCAGCTTGGTGAGCAGGCCGACGAGGAACACTGAAGCTTTCTTT	CASSLVSRPTRNTEAFF
TRBV7-9	-	TRBJ1-6	-	TGTGCCAGCAGCTACCGGGAATATAATTCACCCCTCCACTTT	CASSYREYNSPLHF
TRBV19	-	TRBJ1-2	-	TGTGCCAGTAGATCGACCGAAGCATATGGCTACACCTTC	CASRSTEAYGYTF
TRBV28	once	TRBJ2-1	-	TGTGCCAGCTGCCAGCGGGCTTCCTACAATGAGCAGTTCTTC	CASCQRASYNEQFF
TRBV19	-	TRBJ1-1	-	TGTGCCAGTAGTAGACCCGGGAACACTGAAGCTTTCTTT	CASSRPGNTEAFF
TRBV24-1	-	TRBJ2-1	TRBD2	TGTGCCACCAGTGATTCCGGGACTAGCGGGAGGGAGCAGTTCTTC	CATSDSGTSGREQFF
TRBV6-2/TRBV6-3	once	TRBJ1-1	-	TGTGCCAGCAGTTACTCCGGGGTGAACACTGAAGCTTTCTTT	CASSYSGVNTEAFF
TRBV15	few	TRBJ2-1	-	TGTGCCACCAGCAGAGTACGAACCAATGAGCAGTTCTTC	CATSRVRTNEQFF
TRBV19	few	TRBJ1-6	-	TGTGCCAGTAGAACCGCAGGGGACGCTTCACCCCTCCACTTT	CASRTAGDASPLHF
TRBV4-3	once	TRBJ2-5	-	TGCGCCAGCCCGACAGAGCGGCAGAAAGAGACCCAGTACTTC	CASPTERQKETQYF
TRBV6-5	-	TRBJ1-2	-	TGTGCCAGCAGTTTAGACGGGAACTATGGCTACACCTTC	CASSLDGNYGYTF
TRBV27	once	TRBJ1-5	-	TGTGCCAGCAGTTTAAGGGGTGCTTGGCAGCCCCAGCATTTT	CASSLRGAWQPQHF
TRBV5-1	-	TRBJ2-7	-	TGCGCCAGCACCGGGACTCCTACCTACGAGCAGTACTTC	CASTGTPTYEQYF
TRBV6-6	-	TRBJ1-2	-	TGTGCCAGCAGTTACCGTGGGAAGGGTGGCTACACCTTC	CASSYRGKGGYTF
TRBV6-2/TRBV6-3	once	TRBJ2-1	TRBD2	TGTGCCAGCAGTTACTCCAGCGGGGGGTACAATGAGCAGTTCTTC	CASSYSSGGYNEQFF